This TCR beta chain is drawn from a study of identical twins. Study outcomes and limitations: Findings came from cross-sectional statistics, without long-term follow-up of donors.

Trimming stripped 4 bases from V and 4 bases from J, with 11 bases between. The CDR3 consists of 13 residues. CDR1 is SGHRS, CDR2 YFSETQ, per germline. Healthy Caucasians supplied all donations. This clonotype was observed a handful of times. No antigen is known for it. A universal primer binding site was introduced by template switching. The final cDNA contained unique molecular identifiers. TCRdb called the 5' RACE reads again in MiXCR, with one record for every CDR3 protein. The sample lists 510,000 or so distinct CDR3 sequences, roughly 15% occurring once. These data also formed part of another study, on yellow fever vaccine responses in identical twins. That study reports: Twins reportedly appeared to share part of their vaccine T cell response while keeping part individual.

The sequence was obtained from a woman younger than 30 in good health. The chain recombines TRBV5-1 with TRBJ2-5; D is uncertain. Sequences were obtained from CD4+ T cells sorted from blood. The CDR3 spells CASSRQVGETQYF. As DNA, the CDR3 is TGCGCCAGCAGCCGTCAGGTCGGAGAGACCCAGTACTTC.